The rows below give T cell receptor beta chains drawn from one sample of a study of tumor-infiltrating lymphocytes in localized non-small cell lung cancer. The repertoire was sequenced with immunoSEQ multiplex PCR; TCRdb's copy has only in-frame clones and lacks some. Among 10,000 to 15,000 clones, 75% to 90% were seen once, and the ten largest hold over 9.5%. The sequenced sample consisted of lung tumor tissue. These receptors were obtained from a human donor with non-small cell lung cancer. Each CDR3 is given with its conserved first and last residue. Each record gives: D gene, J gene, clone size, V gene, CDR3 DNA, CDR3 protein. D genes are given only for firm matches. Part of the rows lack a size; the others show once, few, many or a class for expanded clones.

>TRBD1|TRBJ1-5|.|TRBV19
TGTGCCAGTTTGGGACAGCGCAATCAGCCCCAGCATTTT
CASLGQRNQPQHF
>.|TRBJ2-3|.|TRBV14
TGTGCCAGCAGCCTGGCCCGGGGGCACACAGATACGCAGTATTTT
CASSLARGHTDTQYF
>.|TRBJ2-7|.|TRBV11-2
TGCGCCAGCAGCCAAGCTGGAGCGGACGAGCAGTACTTC
CASSQAGADEQYF
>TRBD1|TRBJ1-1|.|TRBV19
TGTGCCAGTAGGGACACAGGGGGCGCGGACACTGAAGCTTTCTTT
CASRDTGGADTEAFF
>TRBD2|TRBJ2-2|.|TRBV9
TGTGCCAGCAGTGGGACTAGCGGGGGGCCCTCGAACACCGGGGAGCTGTTTTTT
CASSGTSGGPSNTGELFF
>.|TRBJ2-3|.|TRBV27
TGTGCCAGCAGCCCGTTGCAATGGCGCGGTGATACGCAGTATTTT
CASSPLQWRGDTQYF
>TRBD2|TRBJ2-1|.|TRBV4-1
TGCGCCAGCAGCCTAACCGCACTAGCGGAGAAGTTGGAGCAGTTCTTC
CASSLTALAEKLEQFF
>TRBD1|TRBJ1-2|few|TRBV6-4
TGTGCCAGCTCCTCCCTGCGCGGACAGGGTGGCTACACCTTC
CASSSLRGQGGYTF
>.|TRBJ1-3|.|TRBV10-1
TGCGCCAGCAGTCCCGGACGTCGAAGCTCTGGAAACACCATATATTTT
CASSPGRRSSGNTIYF
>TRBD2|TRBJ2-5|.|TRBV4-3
TGCGCCAGCAGCCGCACTAGCGGGGCCCAAGAGACCCAGTACTTC
CASSRTSGAQETQYF
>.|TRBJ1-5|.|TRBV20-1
TGCAGTGCTAGCCAGACCGCGGCCCAGCATTTT
CSASQTAAQHF
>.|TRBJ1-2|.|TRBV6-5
TGTGCCAGCAGCGATCGACAGCACAGTGGCTATGGCTACACCTTC
CASSDRQHSGYGYTF
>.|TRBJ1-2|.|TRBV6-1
TGTGCCAGCGGGGGAGGGATCTATGGCTACACCTTC
CASGGGIYGYTF
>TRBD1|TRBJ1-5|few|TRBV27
TGTGCCAGCAGCATCGGGACAGGTAGCAATCAGCCCCAGCATTTT
CASSIGTGSNQPQHF
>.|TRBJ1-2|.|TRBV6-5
TGTGCCAGCAGCCTCGGAATCCAGAACTATGGCTACACCTTC
CASSLGIQNYGYTF